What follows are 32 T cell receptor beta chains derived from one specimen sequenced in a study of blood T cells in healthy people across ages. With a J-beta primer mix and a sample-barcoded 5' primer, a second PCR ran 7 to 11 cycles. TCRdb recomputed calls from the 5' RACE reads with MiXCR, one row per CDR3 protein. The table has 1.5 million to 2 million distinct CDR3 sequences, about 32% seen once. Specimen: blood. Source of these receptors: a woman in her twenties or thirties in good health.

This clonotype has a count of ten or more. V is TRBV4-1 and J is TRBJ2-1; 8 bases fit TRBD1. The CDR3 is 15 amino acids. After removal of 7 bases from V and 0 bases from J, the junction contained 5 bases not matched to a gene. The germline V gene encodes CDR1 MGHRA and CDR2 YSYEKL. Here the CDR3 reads CASKRTGSSYNEQFF. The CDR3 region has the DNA TGCGCCAGCAAACGGACAGGGAGCTCCTACAATGAGCAGTTCTTC.

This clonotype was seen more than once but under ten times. CDR3 nucleotides: TGCAGTGCTAGAGGGACAGGTCTGGCGCTCTATGGCTACACCTTC. It is translated as CSARGTGLALYGYTF. The chain links TRBV20-1 to TRBJ1-2; 7 bases align to TRBD1. CDR1 is DFQATT and CDR2 is SNEGSKA in the germline V gene (reference sequence). The junction had 9 bases not matched to a gene; V was cut back by 1 base and J by 4 bases. CDR3 length: 15 amino acids.

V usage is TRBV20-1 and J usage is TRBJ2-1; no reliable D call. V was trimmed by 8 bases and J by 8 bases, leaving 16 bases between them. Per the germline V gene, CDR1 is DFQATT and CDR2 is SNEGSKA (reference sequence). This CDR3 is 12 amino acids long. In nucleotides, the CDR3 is TGCAGTCCCCGGTTTGGGAAAGATGAGCAGTTCTTC. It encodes CSPRFGKDEQFF.

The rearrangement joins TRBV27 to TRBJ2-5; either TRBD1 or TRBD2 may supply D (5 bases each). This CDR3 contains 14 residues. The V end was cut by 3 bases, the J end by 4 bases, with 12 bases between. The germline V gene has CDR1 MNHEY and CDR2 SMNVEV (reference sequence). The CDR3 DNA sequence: TGTGCCAGCAGTTTGAGGGGCCCAGGAGAGACCCAGTACTTC. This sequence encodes CASSLRGPGETQYF.

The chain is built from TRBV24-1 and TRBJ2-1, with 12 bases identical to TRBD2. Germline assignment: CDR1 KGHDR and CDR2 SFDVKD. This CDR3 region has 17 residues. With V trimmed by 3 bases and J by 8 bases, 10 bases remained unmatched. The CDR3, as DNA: TGTGCCACCAGTGATCCTCTAGCGGGAGGGCCTTACGATGAGCAGTTCTTC. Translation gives CATSDPLAGGPYDEQFF.

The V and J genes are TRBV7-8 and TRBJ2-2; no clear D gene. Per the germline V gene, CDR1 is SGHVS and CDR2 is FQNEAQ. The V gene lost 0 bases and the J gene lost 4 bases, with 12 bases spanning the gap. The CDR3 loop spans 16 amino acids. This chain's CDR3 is CASSLASARRTGELFF. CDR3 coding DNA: TGTGCCAGCAGCTTAGCGTCGGCTAGGCGCACCGGGGAGCTGTTTTTT. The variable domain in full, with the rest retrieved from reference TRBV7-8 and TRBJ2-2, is GAGVSQSPRYKVAKRGQDVALRCDPISGHVSLFWYQQALGQGPEFLTYFQNEAQLDKSGLPSDRFFAERPEGSVSTLKIQRTQQEDSAVYLCASSLASARRTGELFFGEGSRLTVL.

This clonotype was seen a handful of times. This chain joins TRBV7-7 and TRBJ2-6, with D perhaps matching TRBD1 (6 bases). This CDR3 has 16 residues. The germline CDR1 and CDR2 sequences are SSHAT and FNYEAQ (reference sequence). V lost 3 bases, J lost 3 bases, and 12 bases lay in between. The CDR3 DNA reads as TGTGCCAGCAGCTTGGGTACAGGGTTTGGGGCCAACGTCCTGACTTTC. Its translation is CASSLGTGFGANVLTF.

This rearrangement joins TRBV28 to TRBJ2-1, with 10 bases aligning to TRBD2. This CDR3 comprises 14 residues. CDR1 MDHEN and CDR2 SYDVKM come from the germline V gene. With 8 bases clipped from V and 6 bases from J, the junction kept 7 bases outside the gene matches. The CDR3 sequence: CASSLAGVTNEQFF. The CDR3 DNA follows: TGTGCCAGCTCTCTAGCGGGAGTCACCAATGAGCAGTTCTTC.

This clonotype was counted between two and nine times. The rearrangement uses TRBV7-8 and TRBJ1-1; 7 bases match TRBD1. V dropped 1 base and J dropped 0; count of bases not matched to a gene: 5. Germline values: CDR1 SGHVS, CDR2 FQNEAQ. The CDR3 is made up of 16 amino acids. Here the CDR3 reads CASSLGAGGMNTEAFF. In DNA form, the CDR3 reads TGTGCCAGCAGCTTAGGGGCAGGGGGGATGAACACTGAAGCTTTCTTT.

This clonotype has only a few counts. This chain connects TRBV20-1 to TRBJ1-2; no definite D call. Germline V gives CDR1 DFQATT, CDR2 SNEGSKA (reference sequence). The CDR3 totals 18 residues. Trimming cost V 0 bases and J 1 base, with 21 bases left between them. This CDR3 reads CSAREGSASGEYNYGYTF. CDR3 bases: TGCAGTGCTAGAGAGGGTTCAGCCTCTGGGGAGTATAACTATGGCTACACCTTC.

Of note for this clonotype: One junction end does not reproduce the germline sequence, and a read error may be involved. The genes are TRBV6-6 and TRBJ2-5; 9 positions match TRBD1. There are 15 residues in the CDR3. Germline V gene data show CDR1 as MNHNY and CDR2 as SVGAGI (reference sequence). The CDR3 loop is CTSSYSTGGPETQYF. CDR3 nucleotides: TGTACCAGCAGTTACTCGACAGGGGGACCGGAGACCCAGTACTTC.

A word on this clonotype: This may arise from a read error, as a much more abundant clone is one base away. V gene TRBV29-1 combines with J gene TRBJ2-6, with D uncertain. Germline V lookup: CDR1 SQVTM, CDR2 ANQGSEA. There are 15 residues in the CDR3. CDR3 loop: CSVALVYSRANVLTF. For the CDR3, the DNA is TGCAGCGTTGCCCTCGTATACTCTAGGGCCAACGTCCTGACTTTC.

The CDR3: CASRRDGGGNQPQHF. CDR3 coding DNA: TGTGCCAGCAGGCGAGACGGGGGCGGCAATCAGCCCCAGCATTTT. The chain is built from TRBV12-3 or TRBV12-4 and TRBJ1-5, with D possibly being TRBD1 (6 bases). The CDR3 loop spans 15 amino acids. V gave up 6 bases and J gave up 2 bases, with 14 bases separating them.

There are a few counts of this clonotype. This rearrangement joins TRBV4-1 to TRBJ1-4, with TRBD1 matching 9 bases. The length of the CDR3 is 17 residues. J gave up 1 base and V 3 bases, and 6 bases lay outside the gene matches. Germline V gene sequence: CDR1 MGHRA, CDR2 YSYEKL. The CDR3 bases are TGCGCCAGCAGCCAGGAGCAGACAGGGGGAACTAATGAAAAACTGTTTTTT. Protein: CASSQEQTGGTNEKLFF.

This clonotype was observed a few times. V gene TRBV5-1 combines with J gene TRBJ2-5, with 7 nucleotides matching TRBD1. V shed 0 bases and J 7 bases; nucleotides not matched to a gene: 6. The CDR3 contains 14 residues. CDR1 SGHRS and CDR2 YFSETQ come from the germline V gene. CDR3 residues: CASSLDRGPGTQYF. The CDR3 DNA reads TGCGCCAGCAGCTTGGATAGGGGGCCGGGGACCCAGTACTTC. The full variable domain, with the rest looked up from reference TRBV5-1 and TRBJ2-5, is KAGVTQTPRYLIKTRGQQVTLSCSPISGHRSVSWYQQTPGQGLQFLFEYFSETQRNKGNFPGRFSGRQFSNSRSEMNVSTLELGDSALYLCASSLDRGPGTQYFGPGTRLLVL.

The CDR3 DNA sequence: TGTGCCAGCAGTTTACGACTAGCGGGAGATGGTGAGCAGTACTTC. This encodes CASSLRLAGDGEQYF. The chain is built from TRBV28 and TRBJ2-4; 12 bases fit TRBD2. The germline V gene has CDR1 MDHEN and CDR2 SYDVKM. The CDR3 loop spans 15 amino acids. J lost 13 bases, V lost 2 bases, and 9 bases had no gene match.

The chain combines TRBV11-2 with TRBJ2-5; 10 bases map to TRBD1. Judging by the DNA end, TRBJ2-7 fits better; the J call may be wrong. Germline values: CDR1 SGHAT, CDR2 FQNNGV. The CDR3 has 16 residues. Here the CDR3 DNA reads TGTGCCAGCAGCTTAGATTTGGACAGGGGGTATGGCGAGCAGTACTTC. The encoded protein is CASSLDLDRGYGEQYF.

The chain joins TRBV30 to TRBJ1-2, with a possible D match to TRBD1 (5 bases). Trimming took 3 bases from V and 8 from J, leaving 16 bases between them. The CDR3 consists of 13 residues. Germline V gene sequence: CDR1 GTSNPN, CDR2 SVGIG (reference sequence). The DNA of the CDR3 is TGTGCCTGGAGGGGTAGGGGCGAAGGAGGCTACACCTTC. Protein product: CAWRGRGEGGYTF.

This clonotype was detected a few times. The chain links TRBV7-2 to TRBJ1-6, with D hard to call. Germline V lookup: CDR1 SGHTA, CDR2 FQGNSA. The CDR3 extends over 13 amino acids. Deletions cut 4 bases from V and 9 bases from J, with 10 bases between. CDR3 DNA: TGTGCCAGCAGCTCCGCTCCAGGTTCACCCCTCCACTTT. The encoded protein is CASSSAPGSPLHF.

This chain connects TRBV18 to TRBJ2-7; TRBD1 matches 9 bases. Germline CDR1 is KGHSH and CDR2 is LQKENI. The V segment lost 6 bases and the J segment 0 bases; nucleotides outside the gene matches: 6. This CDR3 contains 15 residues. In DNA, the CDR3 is TGTGCCAGCTCGTTCGGACAGGGGAACTCCTACGAGCAGTACTTC. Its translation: CASSFGQGNSYEQYF.

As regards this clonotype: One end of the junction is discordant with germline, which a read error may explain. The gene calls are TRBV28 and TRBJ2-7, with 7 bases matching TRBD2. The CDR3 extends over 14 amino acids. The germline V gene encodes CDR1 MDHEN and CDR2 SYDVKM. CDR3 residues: CACSLSGTSYEQYF. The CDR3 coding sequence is TGTGCCTGCAGTTTAAGCGGGACCAGCTACGAGCAGTACTTC.

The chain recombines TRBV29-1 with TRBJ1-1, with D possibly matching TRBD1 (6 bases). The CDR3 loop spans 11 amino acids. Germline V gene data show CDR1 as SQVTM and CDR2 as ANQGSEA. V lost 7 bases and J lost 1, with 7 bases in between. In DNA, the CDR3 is TGCAGCGGCAGGGGGAACACTGAAGCTTTCTTT. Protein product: CSGRGNTEAFF.

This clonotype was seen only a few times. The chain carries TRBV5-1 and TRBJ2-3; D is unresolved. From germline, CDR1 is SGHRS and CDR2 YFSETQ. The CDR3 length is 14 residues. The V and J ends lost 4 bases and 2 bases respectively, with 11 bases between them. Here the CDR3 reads CASSLWEPTDTQYF. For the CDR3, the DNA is TGCGCCAGCAGCCTCTGGGAACCCACAGATACGCAGTATTTT.

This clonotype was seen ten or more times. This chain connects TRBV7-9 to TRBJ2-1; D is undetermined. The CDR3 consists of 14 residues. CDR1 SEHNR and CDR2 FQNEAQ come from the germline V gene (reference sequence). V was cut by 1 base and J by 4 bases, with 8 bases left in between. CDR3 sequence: CASSLGAEYNEQFF. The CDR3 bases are TGTGCCAGCAGCTTAGGGGCAGAATACAATGAGCAGTTCTTC. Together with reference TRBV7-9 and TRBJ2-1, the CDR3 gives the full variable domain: DTGVSQNPRHKITKRGQNVTFRCDPISEHNRLYWYRQTLGQGPEFLTYFQNEAQLEKSRLLSDRFSAERPKGSFSTLEIQRTEQGDSAMYLCASSLGAEYNEQFFGPGTRLTVL.

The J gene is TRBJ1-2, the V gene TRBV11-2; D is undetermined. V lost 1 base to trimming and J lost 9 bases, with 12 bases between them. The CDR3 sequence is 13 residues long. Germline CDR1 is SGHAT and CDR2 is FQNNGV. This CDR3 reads CASSLGAATRYTF. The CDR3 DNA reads TGTGCCAGCAGCTTAGGGGCGGCGACTCGCTACACCTTC.

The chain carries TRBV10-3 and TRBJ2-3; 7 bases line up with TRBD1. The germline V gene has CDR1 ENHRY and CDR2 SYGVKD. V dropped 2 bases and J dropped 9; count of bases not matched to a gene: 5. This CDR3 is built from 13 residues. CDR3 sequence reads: CAISEGSRGTQYF. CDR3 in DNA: TGTGCCATCAGTGAGGGCTCCAGGGGGACGCAGTATTTT.

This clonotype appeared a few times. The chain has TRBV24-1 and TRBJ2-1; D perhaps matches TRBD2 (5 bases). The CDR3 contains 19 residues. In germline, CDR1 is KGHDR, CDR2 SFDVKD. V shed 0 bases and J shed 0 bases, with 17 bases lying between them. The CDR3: CATSDLERRSGNSYNEQFF. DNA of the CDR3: TGTGCCACCAGTGATTTGGAGCGTAGGAGCGGCAACTCCTACAATGAGCAGTTCTTC.

This CDR3 is CASSYSGQGWYEQYF. For the CDR3, the DNA is TGTGCCAGCAGTTACTCGGGACAGGGGTGGTACGAGCAGTACTTC. The rearrangement links TRBV6-6 to TRBJ2-7; TRBD1 agrees at 10 bases. Losses at the gene ends were 0 bases for V and 4 bases for J; bases not matched to a gene: 3. CDR3 length: 15 residues. Germline V gives CDR1 MNHNY, CDR2 SVGAGI (reference sequence).

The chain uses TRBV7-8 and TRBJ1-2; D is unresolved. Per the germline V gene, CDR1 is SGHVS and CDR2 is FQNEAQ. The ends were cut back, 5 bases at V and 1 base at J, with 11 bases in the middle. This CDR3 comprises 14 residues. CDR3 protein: CASSGFGDNYGYTF. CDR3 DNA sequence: TGTGCCAGCAGCGGTTTCGGGGATAACTATGGCTACACCTTC.

CDR3 DNA: TGTGCCAGCAGGGCCGCGGGGGTTTACTACAATGAGCAGTTCTTC. As protein: CASRAAGVYYNEQFF. The rearrangement uses TRBV12-3 or TRBV12-4 and TRBJ2-1; 7 nucleotides line up with TRBD2. Unmatched junction bases numbered 8, after V lost 6 bases and J lost 3 bases. This CDR3 is built from 15 residues.

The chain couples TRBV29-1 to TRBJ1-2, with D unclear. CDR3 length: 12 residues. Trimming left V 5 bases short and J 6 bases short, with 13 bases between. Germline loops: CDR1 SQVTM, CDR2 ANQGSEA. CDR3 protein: CSVSGSKNGYTF. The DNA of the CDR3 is TGCAGCGTTTCGGGCAGTAAGAATGGCTACACCTTC.

In nucleotides, the CDR3 is TGTGCCAGCACCCCTTCCGGGACAGGGAGAGAGACCCAGTACTTC. Protein sequence: CASTPSGTGRETQYF. The chain has TRBV9 and TRBJ2-5, with 9 bases fitting TRBD1. J was trimmed by 4 bases and V by 6 bases; bases with no gene match: 10. Germline V gene sequence: CDR1 SGDLS, CDR2 YYNGEE. The CDR3 is 15 amino acids.